Detailed here is one TCR beta chain. The sample belongs to a study of OX40 agonist ivuxolimab in advanced cancers. The table came from immunoSEQ multiplex PCR; TCRdb's copy has only in-frame clones and leaves some out. The data hold fewer than 55,000 clones, with approximately 87% observed a single time. Trimming took off 0 bases at V and 4 bases at J, with 7 bases between the two ends. The CDR3 has 14 amino acids. CDR1 is SEHNR, CDR2 FQNEAQ, per germline (reference sequence). This specimen consisted of CD4+ or CD8+ T cells sorted from blood, obtained in a trial of the OX40 agonist ivuxolimab. This receptor was taken from an adult with an advanced solid tumor such as melanoma, head and neck, liver or kidney cancer. The chain has TRBV7-9 and TRBJ1-3; D unclear. The CDR3 region is CASSLAGPGNTIYF. DNA of the CDR3: TGTGCCAGCAGCTTAGCTGGGCCGGGAAACACCATATATTTT.